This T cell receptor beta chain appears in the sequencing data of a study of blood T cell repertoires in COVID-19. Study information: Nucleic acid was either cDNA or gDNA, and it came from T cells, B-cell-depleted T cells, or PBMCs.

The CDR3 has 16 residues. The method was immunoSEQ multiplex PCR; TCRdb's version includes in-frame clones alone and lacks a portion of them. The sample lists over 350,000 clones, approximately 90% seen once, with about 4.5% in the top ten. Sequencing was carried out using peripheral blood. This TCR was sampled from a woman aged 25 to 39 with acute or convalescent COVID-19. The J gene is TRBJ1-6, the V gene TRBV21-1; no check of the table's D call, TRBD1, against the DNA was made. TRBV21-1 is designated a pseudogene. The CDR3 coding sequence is TGTGCCAGCAGCAAAGTTTCCAGGTCGATGCTTTCACCCCTCCACTTT. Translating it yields CASSKVSRSMLSPLHF.